This T cell receptor (beta chain) was captured by sequencing in a study of immune heterogeneity within non-small cell lung tumors. Regarding this clonotype: Its antigen is undetermined. This may stem from a read error, because a much larger clone lies one nucleotide away.

The germline V gene has CDR1 DFQATT and CDR2 SNEGSKA (reference sequence). The CDR3 runs to 13 residues. V was clipped by 5 bases and J by 3 bases, with 13 bases between them. At 600 to 750 ng per sample, bulk tumor genomic DNA provided the template. Widely spaced biopsies, several per primary tumor, were obtained at surgery. It was patients with untreated, newly diagnosed non-small cell lung cancer who underwent curative surgery. Newly diagnosed non-small cell lung cancer patients undergoing curative-intent surgery served as donors. Study observations and caveats: Alongside site-unique high-frequency clones, identical dominant CDR3 beta clonotypes recurred across tumor sites within a patient.

Multiplex PCR relied on 32 V and 13 J primers to amplify TCR beta CDR3. TCRdb re-analysed the multiplex PCR reads in MiXCR, keeping a single row per CDR3 protein. The sample holds roughly 6,000 distinct CDR3 sequences; 20% to 25% are singletons and the top ten take 8.6%. The receptor was derived from a man in his sixties or seventies with non-small cell lung cancer. Source material: lung tumor tissue. The genes are TRBV20-1 and TRBJ1-1; D remains ambiguous. The CDR3 is CSARLPLDTEAFF. The CDR3 DNA reads as TGCAGTGCTCGGCTCCCTCTGGACACTGAAGCTTTCTTT.